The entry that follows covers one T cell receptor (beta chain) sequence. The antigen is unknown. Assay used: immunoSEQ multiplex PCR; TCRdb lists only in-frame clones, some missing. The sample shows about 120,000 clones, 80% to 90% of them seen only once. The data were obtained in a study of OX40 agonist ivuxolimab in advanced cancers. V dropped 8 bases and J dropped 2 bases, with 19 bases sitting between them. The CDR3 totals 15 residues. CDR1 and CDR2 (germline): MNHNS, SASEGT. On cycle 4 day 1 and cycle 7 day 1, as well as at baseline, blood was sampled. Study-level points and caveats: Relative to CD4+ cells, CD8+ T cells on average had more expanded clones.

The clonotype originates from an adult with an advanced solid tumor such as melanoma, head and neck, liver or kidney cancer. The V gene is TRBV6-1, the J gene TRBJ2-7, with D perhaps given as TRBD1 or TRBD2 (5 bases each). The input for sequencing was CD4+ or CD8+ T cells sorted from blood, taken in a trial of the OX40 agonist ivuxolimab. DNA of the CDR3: TGTGCCAGCTGGGACGACGGGGCCATAACCTACGAGCAGTACTTC. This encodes CASWDDGAITYEQYF.